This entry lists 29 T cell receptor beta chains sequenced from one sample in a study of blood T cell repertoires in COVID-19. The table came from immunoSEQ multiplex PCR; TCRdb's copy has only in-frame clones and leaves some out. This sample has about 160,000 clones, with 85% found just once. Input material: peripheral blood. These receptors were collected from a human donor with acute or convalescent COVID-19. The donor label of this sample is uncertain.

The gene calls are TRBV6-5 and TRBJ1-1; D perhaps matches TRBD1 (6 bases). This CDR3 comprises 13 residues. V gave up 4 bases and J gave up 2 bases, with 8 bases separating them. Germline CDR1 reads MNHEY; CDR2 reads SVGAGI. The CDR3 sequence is CASSLQGNTEAFF. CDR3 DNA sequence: TGTGCCAGCAGTTTACAGGGAAACACTGAAGCTTTCTTT.

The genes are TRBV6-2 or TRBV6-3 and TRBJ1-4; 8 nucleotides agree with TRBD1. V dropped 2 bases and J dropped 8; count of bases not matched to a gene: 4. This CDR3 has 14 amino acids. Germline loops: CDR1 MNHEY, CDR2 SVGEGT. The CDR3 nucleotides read TGTGCCAGCAGTTACGGGACAGGCGACGAAAAACTGTTTTTT. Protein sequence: CASSYGTGDEKLFF.

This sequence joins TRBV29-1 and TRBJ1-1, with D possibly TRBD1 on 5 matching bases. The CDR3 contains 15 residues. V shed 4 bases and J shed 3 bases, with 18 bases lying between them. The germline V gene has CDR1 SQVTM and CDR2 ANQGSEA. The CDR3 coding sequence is TGCAGCGTTGCCTATATAGGTGTAGGGGACACTGAAGCTTTCTTT. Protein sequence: CSVAYIGVGDTEAFF.

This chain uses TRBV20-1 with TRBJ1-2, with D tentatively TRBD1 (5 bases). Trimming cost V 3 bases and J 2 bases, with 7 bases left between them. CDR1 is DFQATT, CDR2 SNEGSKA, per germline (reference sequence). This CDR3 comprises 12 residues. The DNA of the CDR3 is TGCAGTGCTAGTGCAGGGAACTATGGCTACACCTTC. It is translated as CSASAGNYGYTF.

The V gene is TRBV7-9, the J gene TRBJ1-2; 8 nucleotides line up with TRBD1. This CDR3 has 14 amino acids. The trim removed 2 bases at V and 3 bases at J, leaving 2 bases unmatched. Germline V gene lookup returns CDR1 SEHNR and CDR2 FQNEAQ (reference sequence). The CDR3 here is CASSLNRGDYGYTF. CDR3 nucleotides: TGTGCCAGCAGCTTAAACAGGGGGGACTATGGCTACACCTTC.

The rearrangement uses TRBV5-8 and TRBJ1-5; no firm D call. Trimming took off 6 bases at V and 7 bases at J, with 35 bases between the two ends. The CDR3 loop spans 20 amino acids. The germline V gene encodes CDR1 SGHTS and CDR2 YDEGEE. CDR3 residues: CASNPAGRFQRLVQLQPQHF. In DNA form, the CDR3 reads TGTGCCAGCAATCCCGCGGGTAGATTTCAAAGGCTCGTGCAGCTGCAGCCCCAGCATTTT.

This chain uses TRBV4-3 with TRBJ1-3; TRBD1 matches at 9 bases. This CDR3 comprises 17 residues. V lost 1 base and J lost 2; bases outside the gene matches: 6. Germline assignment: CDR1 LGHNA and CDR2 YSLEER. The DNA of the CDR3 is TGCGCCAGCAGCCAAGTCTACGGGACAGGGACTGGAAACACCATATATTTT. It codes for CASSQVYGTGTGNTIYF.

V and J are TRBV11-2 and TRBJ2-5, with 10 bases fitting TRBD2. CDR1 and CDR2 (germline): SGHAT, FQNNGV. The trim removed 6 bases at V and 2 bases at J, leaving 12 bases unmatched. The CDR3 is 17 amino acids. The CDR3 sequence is CASRGLSGGARQETQYF. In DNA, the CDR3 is TGTGCCAGCAGGGGACTCAGCGGGGGGGCCCGACAAGAGACCCAGTACTTC.

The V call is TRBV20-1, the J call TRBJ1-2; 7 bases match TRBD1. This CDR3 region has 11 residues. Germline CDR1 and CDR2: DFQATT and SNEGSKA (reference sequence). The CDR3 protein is CSMTGNYGYTF. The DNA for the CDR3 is TGCAGCATGACAGGGAACTATGGCTACACCTTC.

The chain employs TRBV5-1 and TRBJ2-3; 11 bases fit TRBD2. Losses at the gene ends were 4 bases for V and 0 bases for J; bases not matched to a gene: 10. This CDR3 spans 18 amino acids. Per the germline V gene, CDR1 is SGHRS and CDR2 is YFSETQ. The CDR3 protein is CASSQGTSGGFSTDTQYF. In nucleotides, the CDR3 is TGCGCCAGCAGCCAGGGGACTAGCGGTGGATTTAGCACAGATACGCAGTATTTT.

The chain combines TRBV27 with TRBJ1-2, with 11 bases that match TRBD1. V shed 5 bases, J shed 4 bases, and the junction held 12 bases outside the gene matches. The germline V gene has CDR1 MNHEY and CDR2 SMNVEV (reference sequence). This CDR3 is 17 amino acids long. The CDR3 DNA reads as TGTGCCAGCAGTCCTACCGGGACAGGGGGACGGGGCTATGGCTACACCTTC. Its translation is CASSPTGTGGRGYGYTF.

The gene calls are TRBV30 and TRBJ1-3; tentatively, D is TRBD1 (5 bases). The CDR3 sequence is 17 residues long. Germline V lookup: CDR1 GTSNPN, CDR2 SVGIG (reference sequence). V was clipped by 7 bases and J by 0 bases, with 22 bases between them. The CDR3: CASARQSNRLSGNTIYF. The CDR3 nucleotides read TGTGCCTCCGCCCGACAGTCGAACCGACTCTCTGGAAACACCATATATTTT.

The DNA of the CDR3 is TGTGCCAGCAGCCCGGGACTCTACTATGGCTACACCTTC. It specifies CASSPGLYYGYTF. This sequence joins TRBV11-2 and TRBJ1-2; tentative D call: TRBD1 (5 bases). The germline gives CDR1 SGHAT, CDR2 FQNNGV. V lost 5 bases and J lost 3, with 10 bases in between. The CDR3 covers 13 residues.

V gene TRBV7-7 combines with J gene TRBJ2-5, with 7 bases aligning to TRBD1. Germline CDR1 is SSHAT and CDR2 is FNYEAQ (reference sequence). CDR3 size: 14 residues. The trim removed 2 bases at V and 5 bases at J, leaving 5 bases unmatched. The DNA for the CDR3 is TGTGCCAGCAGCTTAAACCCGACAGGGGAGACCCAGTACTTC. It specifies CASSLNPTGETQYF.

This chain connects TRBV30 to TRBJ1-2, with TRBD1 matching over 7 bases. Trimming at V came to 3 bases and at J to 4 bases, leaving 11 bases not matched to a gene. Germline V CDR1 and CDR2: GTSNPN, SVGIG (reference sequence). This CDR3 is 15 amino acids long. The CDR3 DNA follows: TGTGCCTGGAGGGCCCGAGGGGGCGTGAGCTATGGCTACACCTTC. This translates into CAWRARGGVSYGYTF.

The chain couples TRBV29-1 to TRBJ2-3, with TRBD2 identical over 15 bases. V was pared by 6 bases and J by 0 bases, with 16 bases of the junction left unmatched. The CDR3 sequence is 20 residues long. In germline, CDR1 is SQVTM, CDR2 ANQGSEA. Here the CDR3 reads CSVRVPGLAGGPPSTDTQYF. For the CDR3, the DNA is TGCAGCGTCCGAGTCCCGGGACTAGCGGGGGGACCCCCTAGCACAGATACGCAGTATTTT.

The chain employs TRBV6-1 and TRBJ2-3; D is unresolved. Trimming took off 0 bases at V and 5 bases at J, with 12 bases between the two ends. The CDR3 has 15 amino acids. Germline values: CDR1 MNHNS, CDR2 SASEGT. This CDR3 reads CASSEAPVTIDTQYF. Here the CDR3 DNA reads TGTGCCAGCAGTGAAGCTCCTGTCACAATAGATACGCAGTATTTT.

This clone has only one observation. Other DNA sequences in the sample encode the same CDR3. This CDR3 reads CASSVRLAGGADTQYF. The CDR3 DNA follows: TGTGCCAGCAGCGTCCGACTAGCGGGGGGGGCAGATACGCAGTATTTT. The V and J genes are TRBV9 and TRBJ2-3; TRBD2 matches 14 bases. The CDR3 totals 16 residues. In germline, CDR1 is SGDLS, CDR2 YYNGEE. The V segment lost 2 bases and the J segment 4 bases; nucleotides outside the gene matches: 3.

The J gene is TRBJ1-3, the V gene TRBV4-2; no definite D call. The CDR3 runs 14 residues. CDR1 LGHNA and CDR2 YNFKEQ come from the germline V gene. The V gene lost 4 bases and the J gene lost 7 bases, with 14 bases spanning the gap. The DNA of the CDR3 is TGTGCCAGCAGCCCCGTCATTCTCGCGAACACCATATATTTT. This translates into CASSPVILANTIYF.

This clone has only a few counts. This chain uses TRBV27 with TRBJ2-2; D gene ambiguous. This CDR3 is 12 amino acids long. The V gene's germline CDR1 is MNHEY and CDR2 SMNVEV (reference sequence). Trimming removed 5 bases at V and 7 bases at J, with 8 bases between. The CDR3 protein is CASSIPHGELFF. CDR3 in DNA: TGTGCCAGCAGTATTCCCCACGGGGAGCTGTTTTTT.

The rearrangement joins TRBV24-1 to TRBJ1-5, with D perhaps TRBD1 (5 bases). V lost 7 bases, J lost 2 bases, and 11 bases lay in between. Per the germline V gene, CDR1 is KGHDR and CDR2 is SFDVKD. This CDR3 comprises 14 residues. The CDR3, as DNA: TGTGCCACCAGCGCAGGGTCGGGCAATCAGCCCCAGCATTTT. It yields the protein CATSAGSGNQPQHF.

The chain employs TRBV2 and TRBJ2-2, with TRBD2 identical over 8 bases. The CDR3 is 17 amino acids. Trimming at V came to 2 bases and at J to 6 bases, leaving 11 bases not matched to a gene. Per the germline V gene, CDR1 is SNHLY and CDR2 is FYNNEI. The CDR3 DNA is TGTGCCAGCAGTGAAAGGGAGAGCGGGGGTCAGTCCGGGGAGCTGTTTTTT. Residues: CASSERESGGQSGELFF.

The CDR3: CASRIGQGHGYTF. The CDR3, as DNA: TGTGCCAGCAGGATCGGACAGGGACATGGCTACACCTTC. The J gene is TRBJ1-2, the V gene TRBV11-2, with 8 positions matching TRBD1. Germline values: CDR1 SGHAT, CDR2 FQNNGV. This CDR3 spans 13 amino acids. V was clipped by 6 bases and J by 6 bases; unmatched bases: 6.

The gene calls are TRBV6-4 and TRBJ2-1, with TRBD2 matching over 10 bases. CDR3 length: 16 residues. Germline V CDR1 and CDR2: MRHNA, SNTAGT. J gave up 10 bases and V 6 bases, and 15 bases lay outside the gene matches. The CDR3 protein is CASSQRTSGLIGEQFF. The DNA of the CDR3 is TGTGCCAGCAGCCAAAGGACTAGCGGACTTATCGGGGAGCAGTTCTTC.

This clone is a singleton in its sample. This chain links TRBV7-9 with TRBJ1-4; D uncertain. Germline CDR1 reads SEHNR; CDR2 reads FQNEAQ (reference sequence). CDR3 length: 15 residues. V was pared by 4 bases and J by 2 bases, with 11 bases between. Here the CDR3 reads CASSSPGPTNEKLFF. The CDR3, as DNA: TGTGCCAGCAGCTCTCCGGGTCCTACTAATGAAAAACTGTTTTTT. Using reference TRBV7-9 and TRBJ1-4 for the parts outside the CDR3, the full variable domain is DTGVSQNPRHKITKRGQNVTFRCDPISEHNRLYWYRQTLGQGPEFLTYFQNEAQLEKSRLLSDRFSAERPKGSFSTLEIQRTEQGDSAMYLCASSSPGPTNEKLFFGSGTQLSVL.

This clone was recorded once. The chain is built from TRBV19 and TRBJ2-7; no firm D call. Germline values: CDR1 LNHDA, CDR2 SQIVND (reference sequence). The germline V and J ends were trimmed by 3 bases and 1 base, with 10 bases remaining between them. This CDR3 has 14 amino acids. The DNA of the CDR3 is TGTGCCAGTAGTATTTTGCCAGATTCCTACGAGCAGTACTTC. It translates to CASSILPDSYEQYF.

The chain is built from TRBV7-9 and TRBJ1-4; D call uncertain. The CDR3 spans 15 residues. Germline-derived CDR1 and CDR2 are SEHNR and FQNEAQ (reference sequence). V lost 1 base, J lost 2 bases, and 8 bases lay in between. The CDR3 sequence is CASSLVWATNEKLFF. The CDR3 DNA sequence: TGTGCCAGCAGCTTAGTCTGGGCCACTAATGAAAAACTGTTTTTT.

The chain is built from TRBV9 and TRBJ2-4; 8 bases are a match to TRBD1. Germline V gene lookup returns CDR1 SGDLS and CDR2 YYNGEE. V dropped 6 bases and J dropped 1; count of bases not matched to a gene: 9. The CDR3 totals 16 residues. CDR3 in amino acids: CASTHLGDRAKNIQYF. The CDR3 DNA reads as TGTGCCAGCACCCACCTAGGGGACAGGGCCAAAAACATTCAGTACTTC.

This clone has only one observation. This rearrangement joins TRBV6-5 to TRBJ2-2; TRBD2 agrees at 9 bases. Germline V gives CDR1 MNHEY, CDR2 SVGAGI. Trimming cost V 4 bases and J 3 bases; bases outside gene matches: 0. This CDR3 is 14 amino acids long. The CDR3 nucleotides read TGTGCCAGCAGTTTAGCGGGGGACACCGGGGAGCTGTTTTTT. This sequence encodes CASSLAGDTGELFF.